This T cell receptor beta chain is from a study of blood T cells in healthy people across ages. Turning to this clonotype: The antigen remains undetermined.

Findings of the study overall: Comparison with aged donors showed that long-lived donors had more naive CD4+ cells and higher diversity. With naive T cell percentage, TCR beta diversity showed a strong correlation.

The V end was cut by 3 bases, the J end by 0 bases, with 12 bases between. The CDR3 has 16 amino acids. Germline-derived CDR1 and CDR2 are KGHDR and SFDVKD. It was with a sample-barcoded 5' primer and a J-beta primer mix that a second PCR of roughly 6 to 11 cycles was run. TCRdb re-derived calls from the 5' RACE reads in MiXCR, one entry per CDR3 protein. The sample contains 1,100,000 or so distinct CDR3 sequences, 45% of which appear only once. In terms of origin and age, donors were healthy Caucasian individuals from Russia aged about 6 to 95. The rearrangement links TRBV24-1 to TRBJ2-3, with a tentative D call TRBD2 (5 bases). The TCR sequence derives from a woman in her fifties or sixties in good health. Sequences were obtained from blood. As DNA, the CDR3 is TGTGCCACCAGTGATGGTACCAGACTAAGCACAGATACGCAGTATTTT. Residues: CATSDGTRLSTDTQYF.